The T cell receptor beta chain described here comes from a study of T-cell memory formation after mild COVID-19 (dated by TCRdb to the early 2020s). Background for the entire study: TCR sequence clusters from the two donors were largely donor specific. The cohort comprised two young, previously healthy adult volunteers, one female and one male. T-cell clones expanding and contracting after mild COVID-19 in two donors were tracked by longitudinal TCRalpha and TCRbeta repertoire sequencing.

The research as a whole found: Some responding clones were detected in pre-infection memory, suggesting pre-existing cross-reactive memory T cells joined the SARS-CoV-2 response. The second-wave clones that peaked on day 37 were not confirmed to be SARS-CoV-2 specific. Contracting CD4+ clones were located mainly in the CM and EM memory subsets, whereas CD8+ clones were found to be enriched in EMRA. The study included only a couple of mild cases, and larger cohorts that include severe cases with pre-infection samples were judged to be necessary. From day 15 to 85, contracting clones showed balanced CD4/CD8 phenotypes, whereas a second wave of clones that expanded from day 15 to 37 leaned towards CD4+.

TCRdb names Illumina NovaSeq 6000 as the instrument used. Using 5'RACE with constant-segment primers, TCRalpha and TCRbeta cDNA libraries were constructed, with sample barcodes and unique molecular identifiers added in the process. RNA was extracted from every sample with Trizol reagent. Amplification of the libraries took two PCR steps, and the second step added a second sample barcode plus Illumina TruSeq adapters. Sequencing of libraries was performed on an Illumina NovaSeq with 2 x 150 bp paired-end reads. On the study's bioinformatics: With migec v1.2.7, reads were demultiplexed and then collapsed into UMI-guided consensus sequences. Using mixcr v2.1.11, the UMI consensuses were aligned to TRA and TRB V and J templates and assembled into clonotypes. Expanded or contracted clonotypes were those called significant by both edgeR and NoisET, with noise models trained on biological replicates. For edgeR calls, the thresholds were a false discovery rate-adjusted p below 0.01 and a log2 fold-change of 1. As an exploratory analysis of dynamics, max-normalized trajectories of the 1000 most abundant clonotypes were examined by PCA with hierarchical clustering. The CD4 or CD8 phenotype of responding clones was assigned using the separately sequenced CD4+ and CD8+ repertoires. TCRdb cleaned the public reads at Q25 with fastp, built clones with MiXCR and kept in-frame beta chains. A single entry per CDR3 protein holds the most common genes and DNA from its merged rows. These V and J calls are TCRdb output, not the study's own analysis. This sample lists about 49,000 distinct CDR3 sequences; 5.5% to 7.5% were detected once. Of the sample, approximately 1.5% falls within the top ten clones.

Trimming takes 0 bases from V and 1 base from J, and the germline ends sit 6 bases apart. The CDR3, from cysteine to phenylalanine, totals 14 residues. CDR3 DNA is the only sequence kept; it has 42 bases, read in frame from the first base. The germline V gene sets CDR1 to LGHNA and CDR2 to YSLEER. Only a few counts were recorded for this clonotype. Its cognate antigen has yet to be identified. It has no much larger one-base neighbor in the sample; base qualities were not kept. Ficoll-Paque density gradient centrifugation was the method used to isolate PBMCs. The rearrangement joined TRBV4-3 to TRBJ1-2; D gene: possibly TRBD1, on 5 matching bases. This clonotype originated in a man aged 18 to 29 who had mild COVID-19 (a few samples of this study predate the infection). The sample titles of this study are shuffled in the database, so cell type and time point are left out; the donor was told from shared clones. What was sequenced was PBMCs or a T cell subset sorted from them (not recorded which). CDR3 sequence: CASSQEDSNYGYTF. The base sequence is TGCGCCAGCAGCCAAGAAGACAGTAACTATGGCTACACCTTC.